These 29 T cell receptor beta chains came from one sample sequenced in a study of blood T cell repertoires in COVID-19 (dated by TCRdb to the early 2020s). Library preparation was by the immunoSEQ multiplex PCR assay. This immuneACCESS table, as held by TCRdb, lists in-frame sequences with V and J called but not all clones. Of the missing ones, under half trace to an unresolved V gene in checked studies; the others have no known cause. This sample holds about 59,000 clones; 90% were observed only once. The ten largest clones take up more than 15% of the sample. The sample taken for sequencing was peripheral blood. Receptor source: a man older than 75 with acute or convalescent COVID-19.

The V call is TRBV6-5, the J call TRBJ1-6, with a weak D call TRBD1 (5 bases). Trimming pared 0 bases from V and 5 bases from J, leaving 8 bases between. This CDR3 region has 15 residues. Germline assignment: CDR1 MNHEY and CDR2 SVGAGI. The CDR3 protein is CASSYSTANNSPLHF. CDR3 coding DNA: TGTGCCAGCAGTTACTCGACAGCTAATAATTCACCCCTCCACTTT.

The rearrangement uses TRBV3-1 (or the pseudogene TRBV3-2) and TRBJ1-5; D perhaps matches TRBD1 (5 bases). Germline lookup yields CDR1 LGHDT and CDR2 YNNKEL (reference sequence). The CDR3 runs to 14 residues. With 1 base removed from V and 6 bases from J, the gap between germline ends came to 10 bases. As DNA, the CDR3 is TGTGCCAGCAGCCAAGGGGACTTCGGTCAGCCCCAGCATTTT. Its protein is CASSQGDFGQPQHF.

V usage is TRBV28 and J usage is TRBJ1-5; no definite D call. The CDR3 is 12 residues long. V shed 10 bases and J shed 6 bases, with 13 bases lying between them. CDR1 MDHEN and CDR2 SYDVKM come from the germline V gene. CDR3 sequence: CAIQTSVQPQHF. The CDR3 DNA reads as TGTGCCATTCAAACGTCGGTTCAGCCCCAGCATTTT.

The chain links TRBV2 to TRBJ2-6, with a possible D match to TRBD2 (6 bases). V gave up 8 bases and J gave up 0 bases, with 8 bases separating them. The CDR3 has 14 residues. Germline CDR1 reads SNHLY; CDR2 reads FYNNEI. CDR3 in DNA: TGTGCCAGCGGGAGGTACTCTGGGGCCAACGTCCTGACTTTC. Translation gives CASGRYSGANVLTF.

J is TRBJ2-1 and V is TRBV3-1 (or the pseudogene TRBV3-2); 8 bases fit TRBD1. This CDR3 region has 15 residues. CDR1 and CDR2 from the germline V gene are LGHDT and YNNKEL (reference sequence). The trim removed 0 bases at V and 8 bases at J, leaving 6 bases unmatched. In nucleotides, the CDR3 is TGTGCCAGCAGCCAAGAGCTGACAGGGGCCGATGAGCAGTTCTTC. Translated, it gives CASSQELTGADEQFF.

The chain has TRBV5-1 and TRBJ2-7; D unresolved. The germline CDR1 and CDR2 sequences are SGHRS and YFSETQ. The CDR3 is 14 residues long. Trimming removed 7 bases from V and 0 bases from J, with 14 bases in between. CDR3 protein: CASRSNFDSYEQYF. The CDR3 region has the DNA TGCGCCAGCCGTTCTAACTTCGACTCCTACGAGCAGTACTTC. Looking up the rest from reference TRBV5-1 and TRBJ2-7 gives the full variable domain: KAGVTQTPRYLIKTRGQQVTLSCSPISGHRSVSWYQQTPGQGLQFLFEYFSETQRNKGNFPGRFSGRQFSNSRSEMNVSTLELGDSALYLCASRSNFDSYEQYFGPGTRLTVT.

The genes are TRBV5-1 and TRBJ1-2; the D is unclear. The CDR3 consists of 12 residues. CDR1 is SGHRS, CDR2 YFSETQ, per germline. Trimming pared 4 bases from V and 14 bases from J, leaving 18 bases between. CDR3 protein: CASSTSEGTGTF. The CDR3 nucleotides read TGCGCCAGCAGCACGTCGGAGGGCACGGGGACCTTC.

A remark on this clone: Other DNA sequences in this sample translate to the same CDR3. The gene calls are TRBV9 and TRBJ2-5, with D tentatively TRBD2 (6 bases). V was cut by 5 bases and J by 5 bases, with 13 bases left in between. CDR3 length: 13 residues. Germline lookup yields CDR1 SGDLS and CDR2 YYNGEE. CDR3 sequence: CASSASGRETQYF. The DNA for the CDR3 is TGTGCCAGCAGTGCGAGCGGGCGGGAGACCCAGTACTTC.

The CDR3 spells CASRTMLSNTEAFF. The CDR3 DNA reads TGTGCCAGCAGAACGATGCTGAGTAACACTGAAGCTTTCTTT. This sequence joins TRBV7-3 and TRBJ1-1; D unresolved. V was shortened by 6 bases and J by 2 bases, with 13 bases between the two germline ends. The V gene's germline CDR1 is SGHTA and CDR2 FQGTGA. The CDR3 has 14 amino acids.

The rearrangement uses TRBV30 and TRBJ2-3, with 11 bases fitting TRBD1. This CDR3 has 15 residues. The V gene end was trimmed by 0 bases and the J gene end by 4 bases; junction bases not matched to a gene: 3. Germline V gives CDR1 GTSNPN, CDR2 SVGIG (reference sequence). The CDR3 loop is CAWSVRDRGADTQYF. Here the CDR3 DNA reads TGTGCCTGGAGTGTACGGGACAGGGGGGCAGATACGCAGTATTTT.

The V call is TRBV19, the J call TRBJ2-1, with 8 bases identical to TRBD1. Germline V gene lookup returns CDR1 LNHDA and CDR2 SQIVND (reference sequence). The CDR3 covers 15 residues. J gave up 12 bases and V 3 bases, and 13 bases lay outside the gene matches. The CDR3 protein is CASSIGQGALAGQFF. The CDR3 region has the DNA TGTGCCAGTAGTATTGGGCAGGGGGCCCTTGCGGGGCAGTTCTTC.

This chain uses TRBV3-1 (or the pseudogene TRBV3-2) with TRBJ2-3; TRBD2 is a possible D gene (6 bases). The CDR3 length is 13 residues. Germline CDR1 and CDR2: LGHDT and YNNKEL (reference sequence). The V gene lost 8 bases and the J gene lost 3 bases, with 12 bases spanning the gap. CDR3 in DNA: TGTGCCAGCCGCCGGGACTTGACAGATACGCAGTATTTT. Protein sequence: CASRRDLTDTQYF.

V usage is TRBV7-2 and J usage is TRBJ1-2; D might be TRBD1 (5 bases). Germline CDR1 SGHTA, CDR2 FQGNSA. Trimming left V 1 base short and J 4 bases short, with 13 bases between. The CDR3 spans 15 residues. The CDR3 loop is CASSLGLTGGYGYTF. The CDR3 bases are TGTGCCAGCAGCTTAGGCTTAACGGGGGGCTATGGCTACACCTTC.

In DNA form, the CDR3 reads TGCGCCAGCAGCCCCCGATCACAGGACGCTGAAGCTTTCTTT. This codes for CASSPRSQDAEAFF. The chain employs TRBV5-1 and TRBJ1-1, with a possible D match to TRBD1 (5 bases). Germline V lookup: CDR1 SGHRS, CDR2 YFSETQ. Trimming removed 4 bases at V and 6 bases at J, with 16 bases between. This CDR3 contains 14 residues.

The chain combines TRBV4-2 with TRBJ1-4; D is unclear. The V and J ends lost 0 bases and 5 bases respectively, with 13 bases between them. Germline V gene lookup returns CDR1 LGHNA and CDR2 YNFKEQ. CDR3 length equals 16 residues. The CDR3 region has the DNA TGTGCCAGCAGCCAAGAATACGGGAGAAGGAATGAAAAACTGTTTTTT. Residues: CASSQEYGRRNEKLFF.

The V gene is TRBV9, the J gene TRBJ2-2, with D perhaps TRBD2 (7 bases). The ends were cut back, 1 base at V and 4 bases at J, with 14 bases in the middle. The CDR3 is 16 residues long. Germline CDR1 is SGDLS and CDR2 is YYNGEE. CDR3 in DNA: TGTGCCAGCAGCGTAAATCTGGGGGGGGCCACCGGGGAGCTGTTTTTT. Translation gives CASSVNLGGATGELFF.

Only a few counts were recorded for this clone. The chain recombines TRBV2 with TRBJ2-7; 9 positions agree with TRBD1. V trimming: 7 bases; J trimming: 5 bases; junction bases outside the gene matches: 12. Germline V gene lookup returns CDR1 SNHLY and CDR2 FYNNEI. This CDR3 region has 15 residues. The CDR3 spells CASNSAGQGKDEQYF. CDR3 DNA sequence: TGTGCCAGCAACAGCGCCGGACAGGGGAAGGACGAGCAGTACTTC.

The rearrangement joins TRBV24-1 to TRBJ2-1, with 14 nucleotides matching TRBD2. V dropped 9 bases and J dropped 8; count of bases not matched to a gene: 8. This CDR3 spans 15 amino acids. Germline CDR1 is KGHDR and CDR2 is SFDVKD. CDR3 nucleotide sequence: TGTGCCACCGTTGGGACTAGCGGGGGATCCGATGAGCAGTTCTTC. The encoded protein is CATVGTSGGSDEQFF.

J is TRBJ1-3 and V is TRBV5-5; D is perhaps TRBD1 (6 bases). Trimming stripped 0 bases from V and 4 bases from J, with 23 bases between. This CDR3 has 19 amino acids. The germline gives CDR1 SGHKS, CDR2 YYEKEE (reference sequence). The CDR3 is CASSLATGAGLRVGNTIYF. CDR3 bases: TGTGCCAGCAGCTTGGCGACAGGCGCCGGTCTTCGGGTGGGAAACACCATATATTTT.

The gene calls are TRBV9 and TRBJ1-2; 7 bases are shared with TRBD1. CDR1 is SGDLS and CDR2 is YYNGEE in the germline V gene. V shed 3 bases, J shed 8 bases, and the junction held 16 bases outside the gene matches. There are 16 residues in the CDR3. DNA for the CDR3: TGTGCCAGCAGCGAGCGGCCGGGAGGGGGCGCGGGAGGCTACACCTTC. Translated, it gives CASSERPGGGAGGYTF.

This chain joins TRBV6-6 and TRBJ1-5; D is unresolved. From germline, CDR1 is MNHNY and CDR2 SVGAGI (reference sequence). The CDR3 runs 12 residues. V lost 0 bases and J 10 bases, leaving 7 bases between the germline ends. The CDR3 sequence is CASSYSEGPQHF. In nucleotides, the CDR3 is TGTGCCAGCAGTTACTCGGAGGGTCCCCAGCATTTT.

A few counts support this clone. The chain uses TRBV3-1 (or the pseudogene TRBV3-2) and TRBJ2-7, with 7 positions matching TRBD1. CDR3 length equals 14 residues. Germline V CDR1 and CDR2: LGHDT, YNNKEL (reference sequence). After removal of 4 bases from V and 4 bases from J, the junction contained 7 bases not matched to a gene. The DNA of the CDR3 is TGTGCCAGCAGCCTGAGGGACAGAGGATACGAGCAGTACTTC. Translating it yields CASSLRDRGYEQYF.

V gene TRBV6-1 combines with J gene TRBJ1-5; no firm D call. CDR1 MNHNS and CDR2 SASEGT come from the germline V gene. Trimming removed 2 bases at V and 5 bases at J, with 22 bases between. This CDR3 has 18 residues. CDR3 protein: CASSELSLGRRIYQPQHF. CDR3 nucleotides: TGTGCCAGCAGTGAATTAAGTCTCGGGCGGAGGATCTATCAGCCCCAGCATTTT.

This clone was seen a handful of times. V and J are TRBV19 and TRBJ2-3; TRBD2 aligns across 10 bases. The CDR3 covers 14 residues. Germline CDR1 is LNHDA and CDR2 is SQIVND (reference sequence). Trimming cost V 10 bases and J 3 bases; bases outside gene matches: 7. Written as DNA, the CDR3 is TGTGCCACTTCTAGCGGGGGCTTTACAGATACGCAGTATTTT. Translation gives CATSSGGFTDTQYF.

In this sample, this clone turned up once. The V gene is TRBV18, the J gene TRBJ1-6; no clear D gene. The CDR3 sequence is 14 residues long. Germline CDR1 and CDR2: KGHSH and LQKENI. Trimming removed 6 bases from V and 10 bases from J, with 16 bases in between. The CDR3 sequence is CASSRERDGSPLHF. The DNA of the CDR3 is TGTGCCAGCTCTCGTGAGAGGGATGGATCACCCCTCCACTTT. Combining the CDR3 with reference TRBV18 and TRBJ1-6 gives the whole variable domain NAGVMQNPRHLVRRRGQEARLRCSPMKGHSHVYWYRQLPEEGLKFMVYLQKENIIDESGMPKERFSAEFPKEGPSILRIQQVVRGDSAAYFCASSRERDGSPLHFGNGTRLTVT.

This chain connects TRBV5-4 to TRBJ1-1; the D gene is possibly TRBD1 (6 bases). The CDR3 loop spans 14 amino acids. Deletions cut 4 bases from V and 0 bases from J, with 10 bases between. Per the germline V gene, CDR1 is SGHNT and CDR2 is YYREEE (reference sequence). The CDR3 DNA reads as TGTGCCAGCAGCCGACAGGAGATGAACACTGAAGCTTTCTTT. Translating it yields CASSRQEMNTEAFF.

This chain connects TRBV20-1 to TRBJ2-5; 7 bases agree with TRBD2. The J segment lost 5 bases and the V segment lost 3 bases, leaving 12 bases of the junction unmatched. Germline CDR1 DFQATT, CDR2 SNEGSKA (reference sequence). The CDR3 runs 15 residues. The CDR3 DNA reads TGCAGTGCTAGTAGGGGAAGCGGGGTTGGGGAGACCCAGTACTTC. Its protein is CSASRGSGVGETQYF.

The rearrangement joins TRBV12-2 to TRBJ2-3; the table's D call of TRBD2 was not tested on the DNA. TRBV12-2 is a pseudogene segment. The CDR3 spans 10 residues. CDR3 region: CASGGDTQYF. The CDR3 DNA reads TGTGCAAGCGGGGGGGATACGCAGTATTTT.

The V gene is TRBV29-1, the J gene TRBJ2-7; D is unresolved. The CDR3 length is 12 residues. The V gene lost 4 bases and the J gene lost 2 bases, with 9 bases spanning the gap. Germline V gene lookup returns CDR1 SQVTM and CDR2 ANQGSEA. The CDR3 is CSVGANTYEQYF. Written as DNA, the CDR3 is TGCAGCGTTGGGGCAAATACCTACGAGCAGTACTTC.